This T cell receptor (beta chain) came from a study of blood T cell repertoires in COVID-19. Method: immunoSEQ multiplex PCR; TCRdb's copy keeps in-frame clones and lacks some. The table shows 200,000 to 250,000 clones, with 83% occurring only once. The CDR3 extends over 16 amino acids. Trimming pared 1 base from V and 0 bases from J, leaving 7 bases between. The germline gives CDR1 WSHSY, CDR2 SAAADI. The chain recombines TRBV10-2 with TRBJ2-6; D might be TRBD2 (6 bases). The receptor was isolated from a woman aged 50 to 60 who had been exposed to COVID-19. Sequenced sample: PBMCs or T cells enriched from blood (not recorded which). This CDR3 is CASSELGGSGANVLTF. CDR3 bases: TGCGCCAGCAGTGAGTTGGGGGGCTCTGGGGCCAACGTCCTGACTTTC.